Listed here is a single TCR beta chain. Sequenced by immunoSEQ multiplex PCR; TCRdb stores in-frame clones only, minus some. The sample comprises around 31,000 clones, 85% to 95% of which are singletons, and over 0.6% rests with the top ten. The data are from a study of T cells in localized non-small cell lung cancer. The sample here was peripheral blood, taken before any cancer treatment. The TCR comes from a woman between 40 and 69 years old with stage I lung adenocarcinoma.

CDR3 residues: CASSISDSYGYTF. The CDR3, as DNA: TGTGCCAGTAGTATATCGGACAGCTATGGCTACACCTTC. The rearrangement links TRBV19 to TRBJ1-2; a weak D match, TRBD1 (6 bases). The CDR3 consists of 13 residues. From germline, CDR1 is LNHDA and CDR2 SQIVND (reference sequence). The V gene lost 2 bases and the J gene lost 4 bases, with 8 bases spanning the gap.